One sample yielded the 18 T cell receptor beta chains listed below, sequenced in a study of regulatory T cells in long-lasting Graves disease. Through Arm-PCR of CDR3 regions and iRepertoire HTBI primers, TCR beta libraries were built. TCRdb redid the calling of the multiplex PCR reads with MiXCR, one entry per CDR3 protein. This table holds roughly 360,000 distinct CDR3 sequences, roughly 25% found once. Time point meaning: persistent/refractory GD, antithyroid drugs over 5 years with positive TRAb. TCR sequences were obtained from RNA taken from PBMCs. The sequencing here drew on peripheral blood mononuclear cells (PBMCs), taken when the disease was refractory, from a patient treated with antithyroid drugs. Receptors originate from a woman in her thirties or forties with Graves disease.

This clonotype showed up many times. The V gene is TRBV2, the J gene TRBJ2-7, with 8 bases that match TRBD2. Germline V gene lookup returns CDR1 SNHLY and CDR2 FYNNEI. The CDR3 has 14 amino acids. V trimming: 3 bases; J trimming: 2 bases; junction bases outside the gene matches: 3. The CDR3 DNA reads TGTGCCAGCAGTGAGGTTAGCGGGACCTACGAGCAGTACTTC. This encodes CASSEVSGTYEQYF.

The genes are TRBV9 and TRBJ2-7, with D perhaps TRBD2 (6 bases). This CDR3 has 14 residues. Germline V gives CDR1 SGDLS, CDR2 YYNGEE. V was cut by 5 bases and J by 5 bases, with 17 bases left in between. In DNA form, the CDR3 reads TGTGCCAGCAGTCAGGGAGGAGGACTCGACGAGCAGTACTTC. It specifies CASSQGGGLDEQYF.

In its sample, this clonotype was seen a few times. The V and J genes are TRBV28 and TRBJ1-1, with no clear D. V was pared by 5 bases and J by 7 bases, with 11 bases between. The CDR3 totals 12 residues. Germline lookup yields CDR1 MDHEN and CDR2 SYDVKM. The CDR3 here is CASSPEAVEAFF. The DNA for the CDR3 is TGTGCCAGCAGTCCAGAGGCAGTTGAAGCTTTCTTT.

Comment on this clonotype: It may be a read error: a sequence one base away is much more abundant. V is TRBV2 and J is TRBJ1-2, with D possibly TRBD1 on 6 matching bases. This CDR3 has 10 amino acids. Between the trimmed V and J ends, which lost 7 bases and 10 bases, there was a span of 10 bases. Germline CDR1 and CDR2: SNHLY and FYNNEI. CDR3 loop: CASTKGDYTF. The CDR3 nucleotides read TGTGCCAGCACCAAGGGGGACTACACCTTC.

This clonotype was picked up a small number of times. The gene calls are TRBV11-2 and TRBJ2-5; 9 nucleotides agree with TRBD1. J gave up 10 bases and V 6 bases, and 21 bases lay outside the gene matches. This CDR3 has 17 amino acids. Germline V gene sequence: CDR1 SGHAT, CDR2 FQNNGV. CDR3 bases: TGTGCCAGCAGTCAAAACCAAACGGGACAGGGCCATAGGAGCCAGTACTTC. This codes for CASSQNQTGQGHRSQYF.

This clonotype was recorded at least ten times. The CDR3 DNA is TGTGCCAGCAGTTACCAAATCAGCAACCAGGGGGCGAAGAACGAGCAGTACTTC. Its protein product is CASSYQISNQGAKNEQYF. The chain has TRBV6-2 or TRBV6-3 and TRBJ2-7; 8 nucleotides align to TRBD1. V dropped 2 bases and J dropped 5; count of bases not matched to a gene: 17. The CDR3 is 18 amino acids. Looked up from germline, CDR1 is MNHEY and CDR2 is SVGEGT.

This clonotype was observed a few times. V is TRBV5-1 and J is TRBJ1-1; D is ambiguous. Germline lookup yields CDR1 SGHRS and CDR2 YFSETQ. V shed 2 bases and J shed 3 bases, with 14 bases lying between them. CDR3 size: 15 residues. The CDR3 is CASSFGLAGDTEAFF. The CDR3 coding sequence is TGCGCCAGCAGCTTCGGCCTAGCGGGAGACACTGAAGCTTTCTTT.

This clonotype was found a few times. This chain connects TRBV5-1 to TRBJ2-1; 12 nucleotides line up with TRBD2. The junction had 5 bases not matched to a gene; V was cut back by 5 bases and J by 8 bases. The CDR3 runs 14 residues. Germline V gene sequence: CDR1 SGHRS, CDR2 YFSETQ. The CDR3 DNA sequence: TGCGCCAGCAGTCGACTAGCGGGAGTCCATGAGCAGTTCTTC. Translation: CASSRLAGVHEQFF.

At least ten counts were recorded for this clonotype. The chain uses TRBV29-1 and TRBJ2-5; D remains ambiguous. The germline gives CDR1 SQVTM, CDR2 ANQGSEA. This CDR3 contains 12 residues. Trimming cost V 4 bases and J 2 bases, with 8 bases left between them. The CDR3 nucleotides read TGCAGCGTTGGGGCCGTACAAGAGACCCAGTACTTC. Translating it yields CSVGAVQETQYF.

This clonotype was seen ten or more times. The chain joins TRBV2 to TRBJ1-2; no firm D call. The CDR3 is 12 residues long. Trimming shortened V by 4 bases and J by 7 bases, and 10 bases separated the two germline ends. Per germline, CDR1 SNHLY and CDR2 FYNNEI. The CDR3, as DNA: TGTGCCAGCAGTGGCACACGAGGTGGCTACACCTTC. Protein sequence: CASSGTRGGYTF. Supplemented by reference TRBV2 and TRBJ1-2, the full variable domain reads EPEVTQTPSHQVTQMGQEVILRCVPISNHLYFYWYRQILGQKVEFLVSFYNNEISEKSEIFDDQFSVERPDGSNFTLKIRSTKLEDSAMYFCASSGTRGGYTFGSGTRLTVV.

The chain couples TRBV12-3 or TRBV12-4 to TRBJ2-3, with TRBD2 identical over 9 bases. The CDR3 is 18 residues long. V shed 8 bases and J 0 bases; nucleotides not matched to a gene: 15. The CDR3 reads CASRIGLAGDSSTDTQYF. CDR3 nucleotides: TGTGCCAGCCGGATCGGATTAGCGGGAGACTCTAGCACAGATACGCAGTATTTT.

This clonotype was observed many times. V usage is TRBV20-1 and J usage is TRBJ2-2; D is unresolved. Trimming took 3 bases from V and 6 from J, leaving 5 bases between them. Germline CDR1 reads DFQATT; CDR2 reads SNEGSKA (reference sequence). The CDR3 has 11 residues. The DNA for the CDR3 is TGCAGTGCTAGTTTGGCCGGGGAGCTGTTTTTT. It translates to CSASLAGELFF.

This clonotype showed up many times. The CDR3 here is CASSQAGGRNEQYF. The CDR3 nucleotides read TGTGCCAGCAGTCAAGCTGGAGGGAGGAACGAGCAGTACTTC. The chain recombines TRBV28 with TRBJ2-7, with TRBD2 as a possible D gene (6 bases). The CDR3 runs to 14 residues. Trimming cost V 5 bases and J 5 bases, with 16 bases left between them. The V gene's germline CDR1 is MDHEN and CDR2 SYDVKM. The full variable domain, its missing parts supplied by reference TRBV28 and TRBJ2-7, is DVKVTQSSRYLVKRTGEKVFLECVQDMDHENMFWYRQDPGLGLRLIYFSYDVKMKEKGDIPEGYSVSREKKERFSLILESASTNQTSMYLCASSQAGGRNEQYFGPGTRLTVT.

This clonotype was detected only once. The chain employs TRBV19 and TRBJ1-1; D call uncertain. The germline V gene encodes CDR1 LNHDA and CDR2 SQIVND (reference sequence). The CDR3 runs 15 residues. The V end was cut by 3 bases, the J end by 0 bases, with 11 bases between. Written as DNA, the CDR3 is TGTGCCAGTAGTATGAGGGCACCCTTGAACACTGAAGCTTTCTTT. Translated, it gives CASSMRAPLNTEAFF.

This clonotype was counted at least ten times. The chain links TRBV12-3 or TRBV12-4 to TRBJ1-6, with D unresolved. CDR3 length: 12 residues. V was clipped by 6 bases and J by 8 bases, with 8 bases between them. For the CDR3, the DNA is TGTGCCAGCAGAACGACATATTCACCCCTCCACTTT. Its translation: CASRTTYSPLHF.

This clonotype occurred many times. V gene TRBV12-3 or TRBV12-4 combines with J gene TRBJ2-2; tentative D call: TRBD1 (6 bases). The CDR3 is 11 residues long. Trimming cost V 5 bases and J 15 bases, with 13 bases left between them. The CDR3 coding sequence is TGTGCCAGCAGTCCGGACAGACCCTTGTTTTTT. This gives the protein CASSPDRPLFF.

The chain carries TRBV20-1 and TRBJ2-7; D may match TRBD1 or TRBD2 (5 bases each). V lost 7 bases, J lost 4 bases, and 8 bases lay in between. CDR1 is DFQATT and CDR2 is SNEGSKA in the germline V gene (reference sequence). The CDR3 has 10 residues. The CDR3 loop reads CSVGPYEQYF. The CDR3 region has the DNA TGCAGTGTGGGACCTTACGAGCAGTACTTC.

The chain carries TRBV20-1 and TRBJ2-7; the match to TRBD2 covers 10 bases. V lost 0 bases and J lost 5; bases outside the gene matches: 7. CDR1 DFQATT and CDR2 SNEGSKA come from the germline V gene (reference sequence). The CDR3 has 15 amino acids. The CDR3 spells CSARDRTSGTNEQYF. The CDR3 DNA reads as TGCAGTGCTAGAGATCGTACTAGCGGGACCAACGAGCAGTACTTC.